This T cell receptor (beta chain) was sequenced during a study of response to subunit inactivated influenza vaccine. Via MiXCR, TCRdb re-called the RT-PCR reads, giving one row per CDR3 protein. The sample has about 540,000 distinct CDR3 sequences, 20% to 25% seen once. Germline V gives CDR1 MNHEY, CDR2 SVGEGT. This CDR3 is built from 15 residues. V was cut by 7 bases and J by 4 bases, with 18 bases left in between. Separately, the same data were catalogued under a study of T cells expressing NK-cell markers. That work states: TCR beta libraries carry UMIs added by 5'RACE template switching. Restriction of sorting to alpha-beta TCR T cells was accomplished in several experiments using an anti-gamma-delta TCR antibody.

The genes are TRBV6-2 or TRBV6-3 and TRBJ2-3; tentative D call: TRBD1 (5 bases). Sequencing was performed on CD4+ T cells sorted from PBMCs, taken 11 to 12 days after vaccination. This TCR was sampled from a middle-aged man who received an inactivated influenza vaccine. CDR3 in DNA: TGTGCCAGCACCGCCGACCGGATCAGGGCAGATACGCAGTATTTT. Its protein product is CASTADRIRADTQYF.